This T cell receptor beta chain stems from a study of beta chain features in type 1 diabetes. The study's findings and limits: Moderately but significantly shorter TCRB CDR3s were found in Type 1 diabetes patients in all four CD4+ subsets. Whatever favoring of shorter templates PCR might show would apply equally to patients and controls.

CD4+ cells of the naive, central memory, regulatory and stem cell-like memory types were sorted via CD45RO/CCR7/CD25/CD127/CD95/CD27. Note on this clone: The antigen remains undetermined.

Germline V CDR1 and CDR2: MNHNY, SVGAGI (reference sequence). The CDR3 consists of 14 residues. Trimming took 8 bases from V and 5 from J; bases not matched to a gene: 8. Expressed TCRB transcripts were sequenced because the entire RNA isolate underwent reverse transcription. Repertoires were generated with immunoSEQ multiplex PCR, while TCRdb's copy carries only in-frame clones and drops some. The sample records around 180,000 clones, roughly 7.1% being singletons. The J gene is TRBJ2-7, the V gene TRBV6-6, with 11 bases aligning to TRBD1. This TCR derives from a middle-aged woman with type 1 diabetes. The source material was central memory CD4+ T cells from blood. CDR3: CASALGQGVDEQYF. The CDR3 nucleotides are TGTGCCAGCGCCTTGGGACAGGGGGTCGACGAGCAGTACTTC.